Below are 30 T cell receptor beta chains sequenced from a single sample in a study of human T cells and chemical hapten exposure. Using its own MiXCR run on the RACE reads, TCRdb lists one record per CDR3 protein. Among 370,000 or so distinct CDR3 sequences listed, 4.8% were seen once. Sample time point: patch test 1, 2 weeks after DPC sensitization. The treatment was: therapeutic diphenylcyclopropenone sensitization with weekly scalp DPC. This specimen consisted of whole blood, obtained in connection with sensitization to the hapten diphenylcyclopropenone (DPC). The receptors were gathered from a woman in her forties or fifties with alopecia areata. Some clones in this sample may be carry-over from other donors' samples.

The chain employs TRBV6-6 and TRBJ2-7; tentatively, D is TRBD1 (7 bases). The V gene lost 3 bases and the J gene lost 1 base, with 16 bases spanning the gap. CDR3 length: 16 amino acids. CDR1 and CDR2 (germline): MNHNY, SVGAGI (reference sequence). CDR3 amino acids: CASSYWRGPFSYEQYF. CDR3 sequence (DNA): TGTGCCAGCAGTTATTGGAGGGGGCCTTTTTCCTACGAGCAGTACTTC.

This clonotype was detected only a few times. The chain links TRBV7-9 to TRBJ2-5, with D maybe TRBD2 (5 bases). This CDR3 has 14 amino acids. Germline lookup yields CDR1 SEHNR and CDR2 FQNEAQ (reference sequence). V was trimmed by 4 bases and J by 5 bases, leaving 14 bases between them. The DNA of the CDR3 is TGTGCCAGCAGCTCCGGGGTTACCCAGGAGACCCAGTACTTC. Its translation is CASSSGVTQETQYF.

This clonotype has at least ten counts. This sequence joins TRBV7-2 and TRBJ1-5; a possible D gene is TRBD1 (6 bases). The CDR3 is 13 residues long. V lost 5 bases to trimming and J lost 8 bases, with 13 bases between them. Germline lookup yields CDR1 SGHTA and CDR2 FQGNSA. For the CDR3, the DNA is TGTGCCAGCAGCCTAGTGGGGGCTAAGCCCCAGCATTTT. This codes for CASSLVGAKPQHF. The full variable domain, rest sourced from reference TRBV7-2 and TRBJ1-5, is GAGVSQSPSNKVTEKGKDVELRCDPISGHTALYWYRQSLGQGLEFLIYFQGNSAPDKSGLPSDRFSAERTGGSVSTLTIQRTQQEDSAVYLCASSLVGAKPQHFGDGTRLSIL.

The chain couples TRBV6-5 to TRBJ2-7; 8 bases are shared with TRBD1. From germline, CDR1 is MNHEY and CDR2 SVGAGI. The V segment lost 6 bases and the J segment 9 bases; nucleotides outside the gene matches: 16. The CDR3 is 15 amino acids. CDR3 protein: CASSDRTGRGGVQYF. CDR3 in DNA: TGTGCCAGCAGCGATAGGACAGGGAGAGGCGGAGTGCAGTACTTC.

The CDR3 nucleotides are TGCAGCGTTGATATGGGCAGCAATGAGCAGTTCTTC. It encodes CSVDMGSNEQFF. This chain links TRBV29-1 with TRBJ2-1; D remains unclear. This CDR3 contains 12 residues. V lost 3 bases to trimming and J lost 6 bases, with 9 bases between them. Germline V CDR1 and CDR2: SQVTM, ANQGSEA.

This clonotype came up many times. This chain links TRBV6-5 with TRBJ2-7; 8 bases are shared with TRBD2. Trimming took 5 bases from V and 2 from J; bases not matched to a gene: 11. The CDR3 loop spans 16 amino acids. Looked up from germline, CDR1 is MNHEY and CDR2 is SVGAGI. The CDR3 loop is CASSPPASGSTYEQYF. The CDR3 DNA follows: TGTGCCAGCAGTCCCCCCGCTAGCGGGTCAACCTACGAGCAGTACTTC.

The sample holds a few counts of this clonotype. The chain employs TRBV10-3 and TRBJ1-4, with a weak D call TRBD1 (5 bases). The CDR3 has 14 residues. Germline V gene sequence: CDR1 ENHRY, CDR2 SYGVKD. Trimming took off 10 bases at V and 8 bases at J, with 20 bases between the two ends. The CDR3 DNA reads TGTGCCACGTCTTTTGGTTCAGAGGGGGAAAAACTGTTTTTT. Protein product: CATSFGSEGEKLFF.

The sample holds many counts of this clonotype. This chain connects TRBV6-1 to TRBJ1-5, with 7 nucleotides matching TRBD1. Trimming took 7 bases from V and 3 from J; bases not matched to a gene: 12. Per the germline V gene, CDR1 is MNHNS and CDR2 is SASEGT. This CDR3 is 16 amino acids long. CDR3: CASILHQGQNNQPQHF. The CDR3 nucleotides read TGTGCCAGCATTCTCCACCAGGGACAGAACAATCAGCCCCAGCATTTT.

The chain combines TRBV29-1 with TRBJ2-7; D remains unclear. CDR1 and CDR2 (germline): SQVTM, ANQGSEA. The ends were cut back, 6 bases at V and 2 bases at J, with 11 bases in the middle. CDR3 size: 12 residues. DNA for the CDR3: TGCAGCGTACGCTGGACCCCCTACGAGCAGTACTTC. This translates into CSVRWTPYEQYF.

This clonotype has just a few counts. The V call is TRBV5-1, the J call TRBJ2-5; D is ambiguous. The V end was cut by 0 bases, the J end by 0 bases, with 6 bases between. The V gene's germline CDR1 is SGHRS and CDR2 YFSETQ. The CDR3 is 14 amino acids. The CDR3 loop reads CASSLGHHQETQYF. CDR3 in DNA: TGCGCCAGCAGCTTGGGACACCACCAAGAGACCCAGTACTTC.

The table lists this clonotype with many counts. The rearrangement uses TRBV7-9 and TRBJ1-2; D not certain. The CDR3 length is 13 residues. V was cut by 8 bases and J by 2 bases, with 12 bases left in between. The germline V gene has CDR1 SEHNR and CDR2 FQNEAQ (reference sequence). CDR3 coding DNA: TGTGCCAGCTCATCGACGGAAAACTATGGCTACACCTTC. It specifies CASSSTENYGYTF.

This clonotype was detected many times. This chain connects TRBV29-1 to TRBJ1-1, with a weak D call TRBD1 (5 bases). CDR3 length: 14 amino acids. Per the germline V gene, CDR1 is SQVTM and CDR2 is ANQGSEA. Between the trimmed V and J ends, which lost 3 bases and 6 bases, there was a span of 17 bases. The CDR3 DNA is TGCAGCGTTGAGGAGATCGGGACGGAGGCTGAAGCTTTCTTT. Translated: CSVEEIGTEAEAFF.

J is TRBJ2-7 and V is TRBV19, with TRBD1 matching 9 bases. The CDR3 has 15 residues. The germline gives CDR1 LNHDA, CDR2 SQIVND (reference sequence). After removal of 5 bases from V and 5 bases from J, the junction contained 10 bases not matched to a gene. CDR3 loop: CASSSPGQGAHEQYF. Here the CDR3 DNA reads TGTGCCAGTAGTTCACCGGGACAGGGCGCCCACGAGCAGTACTTC.

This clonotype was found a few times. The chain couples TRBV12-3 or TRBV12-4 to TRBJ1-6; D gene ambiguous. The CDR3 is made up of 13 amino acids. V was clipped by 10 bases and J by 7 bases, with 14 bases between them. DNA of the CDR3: TGTGCCACCTCAGACGGAAACAATTCACCCCTCCACTTT. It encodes CATSDGNNSPLHF.

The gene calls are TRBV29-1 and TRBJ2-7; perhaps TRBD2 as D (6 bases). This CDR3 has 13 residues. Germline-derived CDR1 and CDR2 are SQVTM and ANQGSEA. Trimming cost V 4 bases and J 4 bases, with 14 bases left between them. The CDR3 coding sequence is TGCAGCGTTGTGGGGGGAAGCAGGTACGAGCAGTACTTC. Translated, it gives CSVVGGSRYEQYF.

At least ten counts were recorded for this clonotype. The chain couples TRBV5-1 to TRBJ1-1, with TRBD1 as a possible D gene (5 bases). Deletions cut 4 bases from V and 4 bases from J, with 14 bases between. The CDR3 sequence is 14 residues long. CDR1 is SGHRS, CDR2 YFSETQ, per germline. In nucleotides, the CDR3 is TGCGCCAGCAGCGGTGACAGCGCGGGCACTGAAGCTTTCTTT. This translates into CASSGDSAGTEAFF.

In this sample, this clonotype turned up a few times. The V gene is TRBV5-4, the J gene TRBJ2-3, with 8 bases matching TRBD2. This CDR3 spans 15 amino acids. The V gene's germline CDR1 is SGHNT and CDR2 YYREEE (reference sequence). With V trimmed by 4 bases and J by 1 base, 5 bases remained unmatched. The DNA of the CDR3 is TGTGCCAGCAGCACTCCGGGACTAGGCACAGATACGCAGTATTTT. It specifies CASSTPGLGTDTQYF.

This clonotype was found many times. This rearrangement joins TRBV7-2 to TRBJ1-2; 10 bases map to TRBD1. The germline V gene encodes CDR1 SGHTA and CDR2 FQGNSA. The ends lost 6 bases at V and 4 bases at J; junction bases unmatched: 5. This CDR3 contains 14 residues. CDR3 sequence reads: CASSRTGGTYGYTF. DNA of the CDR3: TGTGCCAGCAGTCGGACAGGGGGTACCTATGGCTACACCTTC.

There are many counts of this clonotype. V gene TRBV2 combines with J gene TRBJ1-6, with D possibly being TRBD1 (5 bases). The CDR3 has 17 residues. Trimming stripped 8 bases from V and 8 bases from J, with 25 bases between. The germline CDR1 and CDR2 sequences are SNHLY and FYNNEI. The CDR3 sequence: CASGTFTRGGRDSPLHF. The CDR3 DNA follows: TGTGCCAGCGGAACCTTTACGAGGGGAGGACGGGATTCACCCCTCCACTTT.

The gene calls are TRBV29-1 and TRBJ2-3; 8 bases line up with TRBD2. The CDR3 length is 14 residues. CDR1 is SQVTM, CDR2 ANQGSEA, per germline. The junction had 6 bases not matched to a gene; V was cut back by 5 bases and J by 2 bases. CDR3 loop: CSVQVAGSTDTQYF. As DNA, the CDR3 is TGCAGCGTTCAAGTAGCGGGGTCCACAGATACGCAGTATTTT.

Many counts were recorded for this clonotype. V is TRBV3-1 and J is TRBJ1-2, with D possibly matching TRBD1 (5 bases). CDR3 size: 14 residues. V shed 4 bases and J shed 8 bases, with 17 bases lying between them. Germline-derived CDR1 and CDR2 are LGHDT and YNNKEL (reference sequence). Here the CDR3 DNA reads TGTGCCAGCAGCCCCGAGAGGGGTGCCTTCGGCTACACCTTC. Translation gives CASSPERGAFGYTF.

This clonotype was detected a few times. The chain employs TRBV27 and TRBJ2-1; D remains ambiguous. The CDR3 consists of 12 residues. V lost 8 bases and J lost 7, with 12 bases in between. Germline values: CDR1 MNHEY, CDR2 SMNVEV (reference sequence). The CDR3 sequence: CASLSQGNEQFF. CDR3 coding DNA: TGTGCCAGCCTATCCCAAGGGAATGAGCAGTTCTTC.

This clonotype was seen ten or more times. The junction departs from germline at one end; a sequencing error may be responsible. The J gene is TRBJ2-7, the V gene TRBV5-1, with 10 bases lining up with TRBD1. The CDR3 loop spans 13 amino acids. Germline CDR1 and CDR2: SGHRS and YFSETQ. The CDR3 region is CASSLGQGNEQYF. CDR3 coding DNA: TGTGCCAGCAGCTTGGGACAGGGGAACGAGCAGTACTTC.

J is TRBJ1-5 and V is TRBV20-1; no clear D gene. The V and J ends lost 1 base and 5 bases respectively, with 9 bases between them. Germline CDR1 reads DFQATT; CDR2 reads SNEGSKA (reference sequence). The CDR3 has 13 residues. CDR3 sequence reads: CSARGQPDQPQHF. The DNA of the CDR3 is TGCAGTGCTAGAGGACAACCAGATCAGCCCCAGCATTTT.

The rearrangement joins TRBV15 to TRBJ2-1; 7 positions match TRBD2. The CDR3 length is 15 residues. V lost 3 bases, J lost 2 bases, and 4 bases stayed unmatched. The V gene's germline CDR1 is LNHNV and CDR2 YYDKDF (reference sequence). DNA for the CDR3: TGTGCCACCAGCAGGACGGGGGGACCCTACAATGAGCAGTTCTTC. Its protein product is CATSRTGGPYNEQFF.

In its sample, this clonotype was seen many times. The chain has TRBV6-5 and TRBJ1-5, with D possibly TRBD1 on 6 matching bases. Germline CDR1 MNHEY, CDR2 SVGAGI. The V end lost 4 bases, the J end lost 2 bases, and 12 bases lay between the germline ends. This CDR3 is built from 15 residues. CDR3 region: CASSSWGGRNQPQHF. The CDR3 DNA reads TGTGCCAGCAGTTCATGGGGGGGCCGCAATCAGCCCCAGCATTTT.

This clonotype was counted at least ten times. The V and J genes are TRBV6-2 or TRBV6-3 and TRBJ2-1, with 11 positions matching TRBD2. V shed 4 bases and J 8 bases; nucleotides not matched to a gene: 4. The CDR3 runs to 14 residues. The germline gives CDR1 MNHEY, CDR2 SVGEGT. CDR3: CASSFTSGSDEQFF. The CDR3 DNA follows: TGTGCCAGCAGTTTTACTAGCGGGAGCGATGAGCAGTTCTTC.

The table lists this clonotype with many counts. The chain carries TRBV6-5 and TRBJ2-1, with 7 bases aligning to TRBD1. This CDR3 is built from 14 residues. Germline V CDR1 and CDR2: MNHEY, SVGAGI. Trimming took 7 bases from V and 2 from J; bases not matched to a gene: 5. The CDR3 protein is CASNRQGTYNEQFF. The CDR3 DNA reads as TGTGCCAGCAACCGACAGGGCACCTACAATGAGCAGTTCTTC.

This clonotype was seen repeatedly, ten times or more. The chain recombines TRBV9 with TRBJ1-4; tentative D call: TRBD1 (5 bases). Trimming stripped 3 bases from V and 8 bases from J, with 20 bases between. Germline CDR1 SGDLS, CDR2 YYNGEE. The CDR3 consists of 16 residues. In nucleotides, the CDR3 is TGTGCCAGCAGCGCGGGACGCTCAGGATGGGGGGAAAAACTGTTTTTT. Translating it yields CASSAGRSGWGEKLFF.

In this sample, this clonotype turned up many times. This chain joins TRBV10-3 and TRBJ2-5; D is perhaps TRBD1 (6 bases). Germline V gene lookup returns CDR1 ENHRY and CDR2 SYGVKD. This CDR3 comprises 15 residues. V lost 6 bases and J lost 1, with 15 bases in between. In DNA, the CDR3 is TGTGCCATCAGGACTTCTACAGGGAGCCAAGAGACCCAGTACTTC. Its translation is CAIRTSTGSQETQYF.